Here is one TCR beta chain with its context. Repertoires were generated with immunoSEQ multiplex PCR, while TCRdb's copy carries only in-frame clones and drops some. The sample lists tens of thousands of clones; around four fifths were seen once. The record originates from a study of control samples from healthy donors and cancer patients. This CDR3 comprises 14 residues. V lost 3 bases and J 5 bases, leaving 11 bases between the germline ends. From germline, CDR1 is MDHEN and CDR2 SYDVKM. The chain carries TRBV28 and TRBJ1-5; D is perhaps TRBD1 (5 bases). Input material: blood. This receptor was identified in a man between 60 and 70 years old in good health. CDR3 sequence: CASSFIRADQPQHF. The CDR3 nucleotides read TGTGCCAGCAGTTTTATCAGGGCGGATCAGCCCCAGCATTTT.